The T cell receptor beta chain under discussion was sequenced for a study of naive and memory T cell subsets. This CDR3 has 12 amino acids. Germline CDR1 is SEHNR and CDR2 is FQNEAQ (reference sequence). V lost 10 bases to trimming and J lost 3 bases, with 10 bases between them. The SP2 primer and nested alpha and beta constant region primers amplified ligated cDNA in four rounds. For blood and skin samples, reverse transcription used TCR alpha and beta constant primers. TCRdb re-analysed the 5' RACE reads in MiXCR, keeping a single row per CDR3 protein. In the table there are about 62,000 distinct CDR3 sequences, 8% of which are singletons. An oligonucleotide containing a UMI was ligated to the 3' end of TCR cDNA. Whole blood, 2.5 to 3 ml, came from adult healthy volunteers. Cells were not sorted; total RNA input targeted about 1 to 1000 ng.

This TCR was recovered from a female donor in good health. V and J are TRBV7-9 and TRBJ2-1; a possible D gene is TRBD2 (5 bases). CDR3 in amino acids: CAIPDFYNEQFF. The CDR3 DNA sequence: TGTGCCATCCCGGACTTCTACAATGAGCAGTTCTTC.